The source of this T cell receptor beta chain is a study of blood T cells in healthy people across ages. Study observations and caveats: Researchers report that TCR beta diversity correlated strongly with naive T cell percentage.

Total RNA extraction produced at least 5.5 micrograms (per sample) for the study. In regard to this clonotype: What it binds is unknown.

The second PCR ran roughly 6 to 11 cycles with a sample-barcoded 5' primer and J-beta primers. Every cDNA was tagged by a template-switch adaptor with 12 random nucleotides. TCRdb called the 5' RACE reads again in MiXCR, with one record for every CDR3 protein. The sample lists approximately 790,000 distinct CDR3 sequences, about 62% occurring once. CDR1 and CDR2 from the germline V gene are SGHTA and FQGNSA. The CDR3 is made up of 14 amino acids. V usage is TRBV7-2 and J usage is TRBJ2-1; D remains ambiguous. TRBJ2-7 explains the end of the DNA better; the J call may be wrong. The sample comprised blood. The TCR originated in a man aged 25-45 years in good health. The CDR3 DNA is TGTGCCAGCAGTATCGACAACTCCTACAATGAGCAGTACTTC. Residues: CASSIDNSYNEQYF.